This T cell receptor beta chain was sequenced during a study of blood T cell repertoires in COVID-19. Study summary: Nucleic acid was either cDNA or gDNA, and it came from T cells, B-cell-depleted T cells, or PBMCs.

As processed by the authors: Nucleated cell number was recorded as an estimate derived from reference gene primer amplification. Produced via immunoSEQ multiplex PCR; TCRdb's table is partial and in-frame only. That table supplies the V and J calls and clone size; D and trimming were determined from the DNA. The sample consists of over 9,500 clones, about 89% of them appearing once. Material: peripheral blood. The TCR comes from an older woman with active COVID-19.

The CDR3 loop is CASSDRTGGRNEQFF. The CDR3 nucleotides are TGTGCCAGCAGTGATAGAACGGGGGGCAGGAATGAGCAGTTCTTC. The V and J genes are TRBV6-4 and TRBJ2-1; possibly TRBD2 for D (7 bases). CDR1 and CDR2 from the germline V gene are MRHNA and SNTAGT. The CDR3 is 15 residues long. V was pared by 3 bases and J by 7 bases, with 16 bases between.